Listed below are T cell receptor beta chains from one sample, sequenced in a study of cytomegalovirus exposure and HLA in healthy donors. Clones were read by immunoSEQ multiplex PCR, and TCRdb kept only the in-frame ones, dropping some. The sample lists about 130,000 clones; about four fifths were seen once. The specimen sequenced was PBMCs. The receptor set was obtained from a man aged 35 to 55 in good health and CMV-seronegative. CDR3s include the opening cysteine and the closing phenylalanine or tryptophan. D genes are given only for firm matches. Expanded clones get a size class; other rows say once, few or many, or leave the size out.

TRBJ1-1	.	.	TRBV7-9	CSSSLESYSLNTEAFF	TGTTCCAGCAGCTTAGAATCTTACAGTTTGAACACTGAAGCTTTCTTT
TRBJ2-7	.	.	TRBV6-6	CASSLQDYEQYF	TGTGCTAGCAGTTTACAGGACTACGAGCAGTACTTC
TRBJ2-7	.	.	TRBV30	CAWSGGQGFYEQYF	TGTGCCTGGAGTGGGGGGCAGGGTTTCTACGAGCAGTACTTC
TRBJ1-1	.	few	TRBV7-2	CASSFFSGNTEAFF	TGTGCCAGCAGCTTTTTTTCAGGGAACACTGAAGCTTTCTTT
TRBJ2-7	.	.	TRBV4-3	CASSQEATGDYEQYF	TGCGCCAGCAGCCAAGAGGCGACAGGAGACTACGAGCAGTACTTC
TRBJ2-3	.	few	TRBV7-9	CASSYTGSTDTQYF	TGTGCCAGCAGCTATACAGGTAGCACAGATACGCAGTATTTT
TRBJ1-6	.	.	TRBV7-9	CASRKAGPLHF	TGTGCCAGCAGAAAAGCGGGACCCCTCCACTTT
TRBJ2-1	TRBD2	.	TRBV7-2	CASKGATSLTSYNEQFF	TGTGCCAGCAAAGGGGCGACTAGCCTAACCTCCTACAATGAGCAGTTCTTC
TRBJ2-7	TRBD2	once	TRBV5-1	CASSLWLAGGVGSYEQYF	TGCGCCAGCAGCTTATGGCTAGCGGGGGGCGTCGGCTCCTACGAGCAGTACTTC
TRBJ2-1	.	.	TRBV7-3	CASSAQTGWAYNEQFF	TGTGCCAGCAGCGCTCAAACAGGGTGGGCCTACAATGAGCAGTTCTTC
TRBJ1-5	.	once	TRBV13	CASSLGRTLSNQPQHF	TGTGCCAGCAGCCTAGGCCGGACTCTAAGCAATCAGCCCCAGCATTTT
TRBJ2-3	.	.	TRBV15	CATSQGTRTDTQYF	TGTGCCACCAGCCAGGGTACAAGGACAGATACGCAGTATTTT
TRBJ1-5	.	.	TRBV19	CASSPGGAGQPQHF	TGTGCCAGCTCCCCTGGGGGGGCGGGTCAGCCCCAGCATTTT
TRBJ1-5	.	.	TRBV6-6	CASSYVRGNQPQHF	TGTGCCAGCAGTTACGTACGGGGCAATCAGCCCCAGCATTTT
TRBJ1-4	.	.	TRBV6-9	CASPYGREEESEKLFF	TGTGCCAGCCCCTACGGGAGGGAAGAGGAGAGCGAAAAACTGTTTTTT
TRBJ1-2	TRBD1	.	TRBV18	CASFRTGGADYGYTF	TGTGCCAGCTTCAGAACAGGGGGCGCCGACTATGGCTACACCTTC
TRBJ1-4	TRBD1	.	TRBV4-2	CASSQGQDTNEKLFF	TGTGCCAGCAGCCAGGGACAGGACACTAATGAAAAACTGTTTTTT
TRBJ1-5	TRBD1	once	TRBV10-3	CAITRDRNQPQHF	TGTGCCATCACAAGGGACAGAAATCAGCCCCAGCATTTT
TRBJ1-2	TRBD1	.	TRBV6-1	CASSARDRAYYGYTF	TGTGCCAGCAGTGCTCGGGACAGGGCCTACTATGGCTACACCTTC
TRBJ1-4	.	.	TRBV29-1	CSTLGTLNEKLFF	TGCAGCACTCTAGGGACTTTGAATGAAAAACTGTTTTTT
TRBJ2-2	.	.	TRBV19	CASSIDDSWTGELFF	TGTGCCAGTAGTATAGATGACAGCTGGACCGGGGAGCTGTTTTTT
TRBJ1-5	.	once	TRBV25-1	CASSGQTNQPQHF	TGTGCCAGCAGTGGACAGACGAATCAGCCCCAGCATTTT
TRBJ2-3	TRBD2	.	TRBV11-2	CASSLPGLAGEDTQYF	TGTGCCAGCAGCTTACCTGGACTAGCGGGGGAAGATACGCAGTATTTT
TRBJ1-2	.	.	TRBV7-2	CASSLARFRSNYGYTF	TGTGCCAGCAGCTTAGCTCGCTTTCGTAGCAACTATGGCTACACCTTC
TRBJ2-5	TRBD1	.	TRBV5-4	CASSDRVNQETQYF	TGTGCCAGCAGCGACAGGGTCAACCAAGAGACCCAGTACTTC
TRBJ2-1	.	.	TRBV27	CASSFAQGTNEQFF	TGTGCCAGCAGTTTCGCACAGGGAACGAATGAGCAGTTCTTC
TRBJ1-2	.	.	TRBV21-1	CASSQNRQGDYGYTF	TGTGCCAGCAGCCAAAACCGACAGGGAGACTATGGCTACACCTTC
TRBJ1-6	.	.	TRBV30	CASSRQGLGPLHF	TGTGCCTCCTCTAGGCAGGGCCTCGGGCCCCTCCACTTT
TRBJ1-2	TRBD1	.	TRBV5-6	CASSTGTGASYGYTF	TGTGCCAGCAGCACAGGGACAGGGGCATCCTATGGCTACACCTTC
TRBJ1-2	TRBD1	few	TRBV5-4	CASSSTGMIYGYTF	TGTGCCAGCAGCTCGACAGGGATGATCTATGGCTACACCTTC
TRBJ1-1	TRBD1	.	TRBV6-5	CASRDRLQAFF	TGTGCCAGCAGGGACAGGCTACAAGCTTTCTTT
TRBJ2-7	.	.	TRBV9	CASSVGRGGLGRQYF	TGTGCCAGCAGCGTAGGTCGCGGGGGCCTGGGGAGGCAGTACTTC
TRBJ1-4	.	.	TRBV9	CASSVAGFNEKLFF	TGTGCCAGCAGCGTAGCAGGGTTTAATGAAAAACTGTTTTTT
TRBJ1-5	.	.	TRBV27	CATRAMGGAPNQPQHF	TGTGCCACCCGGGCGATGGGGGGGGCCCCCAATCAGCCCCAGCATTTT
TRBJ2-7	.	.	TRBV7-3	CASSLYSVTGPYEQYF	TGTGCCAGCAGCTTATATTCCGTGACAGGTCCCTACGAGCAGTACTTC
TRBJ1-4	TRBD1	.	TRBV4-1	CASSQDLGQGLGEKLFF	TGCGCCAGCAGCCAAGATTTAGGACAGGGTCTCGGGGAAAAACTGTTTTTT
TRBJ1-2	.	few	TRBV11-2	CASSLYEYGYTF	TGTGCCAGCAGTCTGTACGAGTATGGCTACACCTTC
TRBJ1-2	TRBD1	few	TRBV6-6	CASSRRQGEHGYTF	TGTGCCAGCAGTCGCCGACAGGGGGAGCATGGCTACACCTTC
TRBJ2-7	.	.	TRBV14	CASSPVSSYEQYF	TGTGCCAGCAGCCCGGTCTCCTCCTACGAGCAGTACTTC
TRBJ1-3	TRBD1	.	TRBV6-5	CASSYDRGPGNTIYF	TGTGCCAGCAGTTACGACAGGGGTCCTGGAAACACCATATATTTT
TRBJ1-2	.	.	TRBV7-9	CASSFGPSGGYTF	TGTGCCAGCAGCTTTGGACCGTCGGGAGGCTACACCTTC
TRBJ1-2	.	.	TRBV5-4	CASSFYQSGGGYTF	TGTGCCAGCAGCTTTTATCAGTCCGGGGGGGGCTACACCTTC
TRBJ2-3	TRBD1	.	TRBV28	CASSLWKSGQGTDTQYF	TGTGCCAGCAGTTTATGGAAGAGCGGACAGGGCACAGATACGCAGTATTTT
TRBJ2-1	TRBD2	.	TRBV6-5	CASSFFSGALEQFF	TGTGCCAGCAGTTTCTTTAGCGGGGCCCTTGAGCAGTTCTTC
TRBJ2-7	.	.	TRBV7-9	CASSLLGATNEQYF	TGTGCCAGCAGCTTATTAGGCGCGACAAACGAGCAGTACTTC
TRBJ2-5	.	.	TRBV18	CASSSLVNVEQYF	TGTGCCAGCTCCTCCCTAGTGAACGTGGAGCAGTACTTC
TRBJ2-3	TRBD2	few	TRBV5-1	CASSLDGRGAPDTQYF	TGCGCCAGCAGCTTGGACGGGAGGGGGGCCCCAGATACGCAGTATTTT
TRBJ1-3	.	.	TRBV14	CASSQVAGHSGNTIYF	TGTGCCAGCAGCCAAGTAGCGGGACACTCTGGAAACACCATATATTTT
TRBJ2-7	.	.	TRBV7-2	CASSSTRGPAYEQYF	TGTGCCAGCAGCTCAACCAGGGGTCCGGCCTACGAGCAGTACTTC
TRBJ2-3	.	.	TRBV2	CASRKGGGTTDTQYF	TGTGCCAGCAGAAAAGGCGGGGGCACCACAGATACGCAGTATTTT
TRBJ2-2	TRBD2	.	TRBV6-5	CASSWTSGGDFGELFF	TGTGCCAGCAGTTGGACTAGCGGGGGGGATTTCGGGGAGCTGTTTTTT